This T cell receptor (beta chain) was documented in a study of blood T cell repertoires in COVID-19. Trimming took 1 base from V and 8 from J; bases not matched to a gene: 2. The CDR3 extends over 13 amino acids. Germline V gene data show CDR1 as SGHTA and CDR2 as FQGNSA. Using immunoSEQ multiplex PCR, the repertoire was profiled, and TCRdb retains in-frame clones only, with some absent. The sample lists tens of thousands of clones, 75% to 90% occurring once. V usage is TRBV7-2 and J usage is TRBJ1-1, with 9 bases that match TRBD1. The sample taken for sequencing was peripheral blood. The clonotype comes from a human donor in a cohort sampled during active COVID-19. CDR3 in amino acids: CASSLGQGVEAFF. DNA for the CDR3: TGTGCCAGCAGCTTAGGACAGGGGGTCGAAGCTTTCTTT.